This T cell receptor (beta chain) was captured in a study of T cell changes during pregnancy in multiple sclerosis. The CDR3 is 13 amino acids. V shed 4 bases and J shed 4 bases, with 11 bases lying between them. Germline values: CDR1 SEHNR, CDR2 FQNEAQ (reference sequence). Some clones are missing from TCRdb's copy, which holds only in-frame ones; the method was immunoSEQ multiplex PCR. Here the sample spans more than 15,000 clones, 88% being singletons. Source: CD8+ T cells from peripheral blood mononuclear cells, taken after pregnancy. This chain connects TRBV7-9 to TRBJ2-7, with unresolved D. This TCR came from a female donor in good health, enrolled as a control in a pregnancy study. Here the CDR3 reads CASSSSSKYEQYF. In DNA form, the CDR3 reads TGTGCCAGCAGCTCTTCATCTAAATACGAGCAGTACTTC. Full variable domain (outside the CDR3, taken from reference TRBV7-9 and TRBJ2-7): DTGVSQNPRHKITKRGQNVTFRCDPISEHNRLYWYRQTLGQGPEFLTYFQNEAQLEKSRLLSDRFSAERPKGSFSTLEIQRTEQGDSAMYLCASSSSSKYEQYFGPGTRLTVT.